This T cell receptor beta chain was found in a study of CD8 T cells in ankylosing spondylitis. Study-level results: Both synovial fluid and blood in reactive arthritis had previously been reported to carry some motif variants.

TCRdb passed the 5' RACE reads through MiXCR, listing each CDR3 protein once. This repertoire shows about 240,000 distinct CDR3 sequences, 8% to 9.5% found once; its top ten account for under 7.5%. This CDR3 spans 14 amino acids. Trimming took off 5 bases at V and 0 bases at J, with 13 bases between the two ends. The germline CDR1 and CDR2 sequences are DFQATT and SNEGSKA (reference sequence). This clonotype was observed many times. Antigen: not known. The rearrangement links TRBV20-1 to TRBJ2-5, with D perhaps TRBD1 or TRBD2 (6 bases each). The clonotype comes from a male donor with ankylosing spondylitis or in good health (not recorded which). The sample consisted of blood, either unsorted or a sorted T cell fraction (not recorded which). The CDR3 bases are TGCAGTGCTGGGGGGCGGACCTACCAAGAGACCCAGTACTTC. Amino acid sequence: CSAGGRTYQETQYF.